This T cell receptor beta chain stems from a study of T-cell reconstitution after alpha-beta-depleted transplantation in children. During its preparation, the TCRbeta library received unique molecular identifiers. TCRdb re-called the PCR reads with MiXCR, one entry per CDR3 protein. The data hold around 140,000 distinct CDR3 sequences, with 8% to 10% observed a single time. This CDR3 is 11 amino acids long. The germline CDR1 and CDR2 sequences are SNHLY and FYNNEI. Details on this clonotype: The junction and the germline gene differ at one end; a read error may be behind it.

The input for sequencing was PBMCs, mostly from graft donor cells, taken 180 days after TCRalphabeta/CD19-depleted stem cell transplant. The sequence derives from a female patient aged 2-9 years who had a stem cell transplant for congenital amegakaryocytic thrombocytopenia, so the T cells may come from the graft donor. This chain connects TRBV2 to TRBJ1-5; tentatively, D is TRBD1 (5 bases). CDR3 DNA: TGTGCCAGCAGTGAGGGGGGTCCCCCGCATTTT. The encoded protein is CASSEGGPPHF. The variable domain in full, completed from reference TRBV2 and TRBJ1-5, reads EPEVTQTPSHQVTQMGQEVILRCVPISNHLYFYWYRQILGQKVEFLVSFYNNEISEKSEIFDDQFSVERPDGSNFTLKIRSTKLEDSAMYFCASSEGGPPHFGDGTRLSIL.